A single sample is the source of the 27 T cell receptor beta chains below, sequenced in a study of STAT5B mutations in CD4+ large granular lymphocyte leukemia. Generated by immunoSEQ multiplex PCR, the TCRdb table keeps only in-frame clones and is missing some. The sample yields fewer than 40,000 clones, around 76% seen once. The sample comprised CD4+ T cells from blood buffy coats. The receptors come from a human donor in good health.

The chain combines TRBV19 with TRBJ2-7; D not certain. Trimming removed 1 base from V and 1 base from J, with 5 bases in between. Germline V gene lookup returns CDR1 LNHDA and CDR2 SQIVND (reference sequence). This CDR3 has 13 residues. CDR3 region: CASSIGSSYEQYF. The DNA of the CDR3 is TGTGCCAGTAGTATAGGGTCTTCCTACGAGCAGTACTTC.

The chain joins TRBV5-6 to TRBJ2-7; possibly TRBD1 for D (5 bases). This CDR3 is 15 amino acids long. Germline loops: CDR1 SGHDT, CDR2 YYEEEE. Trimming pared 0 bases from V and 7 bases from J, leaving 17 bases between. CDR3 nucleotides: TGTGCCAGCAGCTTGGCAGGGTCAGGACCTACTGAGCAGTACTTC. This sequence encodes CASSLAGSGPTEQYF.

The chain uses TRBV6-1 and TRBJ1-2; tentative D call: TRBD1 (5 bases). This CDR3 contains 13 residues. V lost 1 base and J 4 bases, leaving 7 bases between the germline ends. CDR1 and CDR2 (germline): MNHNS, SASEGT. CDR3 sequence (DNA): TGTGCCAGCAGTGAAGTAGGGGCCTATGGCTACACCTTC. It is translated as CASSEVGAYGYTF.

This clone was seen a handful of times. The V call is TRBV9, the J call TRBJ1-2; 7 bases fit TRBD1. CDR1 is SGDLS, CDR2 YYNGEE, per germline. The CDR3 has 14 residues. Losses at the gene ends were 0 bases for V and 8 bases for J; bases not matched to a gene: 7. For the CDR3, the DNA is TGTGCCAGCAGCGTAGCCGACAGGGTGGGAGGCTACACCTTC. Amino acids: CASSVADRVGGYTF.

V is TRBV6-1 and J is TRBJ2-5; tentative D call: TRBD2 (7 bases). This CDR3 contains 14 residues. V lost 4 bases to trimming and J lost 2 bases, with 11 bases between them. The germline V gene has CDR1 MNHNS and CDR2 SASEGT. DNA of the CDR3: TGTGCCAGCAGTGCGGGGGGCGGTCAAGAGACCCAGTACTTC. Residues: CASSAGGGQETQYF.

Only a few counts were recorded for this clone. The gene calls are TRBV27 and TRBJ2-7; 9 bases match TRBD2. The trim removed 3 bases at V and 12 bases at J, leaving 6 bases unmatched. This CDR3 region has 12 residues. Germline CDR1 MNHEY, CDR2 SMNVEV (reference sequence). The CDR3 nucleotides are TGTGCCAGCAGTTTGAGGGGACTAGCACCGTACTTC. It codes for CASSLRGLAPYF.

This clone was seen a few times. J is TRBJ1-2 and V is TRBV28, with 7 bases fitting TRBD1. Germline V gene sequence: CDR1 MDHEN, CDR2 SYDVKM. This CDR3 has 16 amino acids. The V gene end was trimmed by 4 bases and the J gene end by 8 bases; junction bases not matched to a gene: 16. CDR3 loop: CASSSPFDRVAGGYTF. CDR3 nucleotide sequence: TGTGCCAGCAGTTCACCATTCGACAGGGTAGCGGGCGGCTACACCTTC.

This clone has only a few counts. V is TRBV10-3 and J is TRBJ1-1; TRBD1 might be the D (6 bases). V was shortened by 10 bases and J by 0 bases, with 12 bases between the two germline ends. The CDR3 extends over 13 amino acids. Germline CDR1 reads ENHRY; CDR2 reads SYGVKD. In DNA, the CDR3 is TGTGCCACTAAGCAGGGGATGAACACTGAAGCTTTCTTT. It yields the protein CATKQGMNTEAFF.

The CDR3 is CASSSGQADYNEQFF. CDR3 coding DNA: TGCGCCAGCAGCTCAGGACAGGCTGACTACAATGAGCAGTTCTTC. The chain combines TRBV5-1 with TRBJ2-1; 7 nucleotides align to TRBD1. CDR1 and CDR2 from the germline V gene are SGHRS and YFSETQ. The CDR3 contains 15 residues. The V and J ends lost 3 bases and 3 bases, in that order; junction bases with no gene match: 6.

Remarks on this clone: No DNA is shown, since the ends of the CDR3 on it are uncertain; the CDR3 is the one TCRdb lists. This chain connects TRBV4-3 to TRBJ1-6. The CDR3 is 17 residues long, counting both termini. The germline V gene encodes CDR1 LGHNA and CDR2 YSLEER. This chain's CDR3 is CASSQGFFGERNSPLHF.

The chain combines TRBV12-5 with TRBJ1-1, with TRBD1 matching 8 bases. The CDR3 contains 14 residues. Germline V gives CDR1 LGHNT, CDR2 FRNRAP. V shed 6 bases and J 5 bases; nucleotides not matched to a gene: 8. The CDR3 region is CASGAGRGQTEAFF. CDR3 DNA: TGTGCTAGTGGGGCCGGCAGGGGGCAGACTGAAGCTTTCTTT.

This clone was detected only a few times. CDR3 in DNA: TGTGCCAGCAGCCGGGACTGGACGAATCAGCCCCAGCATTTT. It yields the protein CASSRDWTNQPQHF. The chain recombines TRBV2 with TRBJ1-5, with D perhaps matching TRBD1 (5 bases). V was trimmed by 6 bases and J by 4 bases, leaving 13 bases between them. Germline assignment: CDR1 SNHLY and CDR2 FYNNEI. The CDR3 loop spans 14 amino acids.

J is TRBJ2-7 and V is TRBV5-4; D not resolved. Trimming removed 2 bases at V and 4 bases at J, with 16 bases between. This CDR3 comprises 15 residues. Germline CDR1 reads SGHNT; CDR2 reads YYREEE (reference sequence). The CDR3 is CASSFKSLGRYEQYF. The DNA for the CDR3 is TGTGCCAGCAGCTTTAAAAGTCTGGGCCGATACGAGCAGTACTTC.

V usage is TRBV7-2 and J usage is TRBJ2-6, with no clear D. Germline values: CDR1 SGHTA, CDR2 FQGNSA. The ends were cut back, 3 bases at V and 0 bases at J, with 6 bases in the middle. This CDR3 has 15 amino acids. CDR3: CASSFLTSGANVLTF. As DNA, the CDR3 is TGTGCCAGCAGCTTTCTTACCTCTGGGGCCAACGTCCTGACTTTC.

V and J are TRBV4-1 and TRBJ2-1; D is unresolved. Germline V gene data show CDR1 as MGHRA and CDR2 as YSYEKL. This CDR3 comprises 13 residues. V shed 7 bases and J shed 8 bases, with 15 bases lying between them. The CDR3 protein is CASKVWGSDEQFF. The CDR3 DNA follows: TGCGCCAGCAAGGTCTGGGGTTCGGATGAGCAGTTCTTC.

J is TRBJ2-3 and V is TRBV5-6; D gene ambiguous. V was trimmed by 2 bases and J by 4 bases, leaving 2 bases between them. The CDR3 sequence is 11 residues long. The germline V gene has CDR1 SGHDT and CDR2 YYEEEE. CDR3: CASSLADTQYF. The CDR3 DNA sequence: TGTGCCAGCAGCTTAGCAGATACGCAGTATTTT.

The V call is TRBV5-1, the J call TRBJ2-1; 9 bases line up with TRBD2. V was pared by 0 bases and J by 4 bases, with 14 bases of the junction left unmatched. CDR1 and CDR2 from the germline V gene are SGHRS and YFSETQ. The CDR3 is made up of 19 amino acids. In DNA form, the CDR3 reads TGCGCCAGCAGCTTGGAGGTTATCGGTAGCGGGAGTAGATACAATGAGCAGTTCTTC. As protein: CASSLEVIGSGSRYNEQFF.

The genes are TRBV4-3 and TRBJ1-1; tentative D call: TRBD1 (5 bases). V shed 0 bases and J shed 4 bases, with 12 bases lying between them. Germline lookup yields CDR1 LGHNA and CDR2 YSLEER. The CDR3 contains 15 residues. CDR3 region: CASSQDGGSSTEAFF. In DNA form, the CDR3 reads TGCGCCAGCAGCCAAGACGGGGGGTCGAGCACTGAAGCTTTCTTT.

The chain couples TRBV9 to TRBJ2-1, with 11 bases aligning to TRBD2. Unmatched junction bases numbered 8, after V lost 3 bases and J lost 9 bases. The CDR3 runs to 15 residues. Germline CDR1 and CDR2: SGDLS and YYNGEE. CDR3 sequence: CASSALTSGSFEQFF. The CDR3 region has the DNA TGTGCCAGCAGCGCCCTCACTAGCGGGAGTTTTGAGCAGTTCTTC.

The CDR3 sequence is CASSLGSSDTGELFF. Written as DNA, the CDR3 is TGCGCCAGCAGCTTGGGTTCCTCTGACACCGGGGAGCTGTTTTTT. The rearrangement uses TRBV5-1 and TRBJ2-2; D uncertain. V was trimmed by 0 bases and J by 3 bases, leaving 9 bases between them. The CDR3 runs 15 residues. CDR1 is SGHRS and CDR2 is YFSETQ in the germline V gene.

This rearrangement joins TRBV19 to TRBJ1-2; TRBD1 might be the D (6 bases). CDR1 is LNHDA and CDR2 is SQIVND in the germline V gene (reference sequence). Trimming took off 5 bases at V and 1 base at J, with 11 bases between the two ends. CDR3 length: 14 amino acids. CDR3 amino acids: CASSQGRSNYGYTF. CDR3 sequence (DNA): TGTGCCAGTAGTCAGGGGAGAAGTAACTATGGCTACACCTTC. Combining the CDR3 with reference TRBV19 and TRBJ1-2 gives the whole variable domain DGGITQSPKYLFRKEGQNVTLSCEQNLNHDAMYWYRQDPGQGLRLIYYSQIVNDFQKGDIAEGYSVSREKKESFPLTVTSAQKNPTAFYLCASSQGRSNYGYTFGSGTRLTVV.

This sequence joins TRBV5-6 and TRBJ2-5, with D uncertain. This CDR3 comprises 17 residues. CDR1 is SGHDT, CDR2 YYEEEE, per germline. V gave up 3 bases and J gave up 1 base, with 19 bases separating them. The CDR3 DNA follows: TGTGCCAGCAGCTGGGGTGAGATTAGGATTCGCCAAGAGACCCAGTACTTC. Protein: CASSWGEIRIRQETQYF.

As DNA, the CDR3 is TGTGCCATCAGTGAGGCGGCCGGGACTAGAGACAATGAGCAGTTCTTC. Translated: CAISEAAGTRDNEQFF. The V gene is TRBV10-3, the J gene TRBJ2-1; TRBD2 matches 8 bases. CDR1 is ENHRY, CDR2 SYGVKD, per germline. V dropped 2 bases and J dropped 5; count of bases not matched to a gene: 8. This CDR3 contains 16 residues.

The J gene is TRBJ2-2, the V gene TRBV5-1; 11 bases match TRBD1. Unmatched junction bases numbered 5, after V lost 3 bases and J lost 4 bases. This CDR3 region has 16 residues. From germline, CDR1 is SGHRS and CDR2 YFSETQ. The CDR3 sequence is CASSSGQGAFTGELFF. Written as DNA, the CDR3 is TGCGCCAGCAGCTCCGGACAGGGGGCATTCACCGGGGAGCTGTTTTTT.

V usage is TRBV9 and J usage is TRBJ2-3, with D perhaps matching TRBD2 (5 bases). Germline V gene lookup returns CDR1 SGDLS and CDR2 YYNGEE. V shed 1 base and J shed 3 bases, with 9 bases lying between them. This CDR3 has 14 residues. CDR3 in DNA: TGTGCCAGCAGCGTAAGTCCGGGAACAGATACGCAGTATTTT. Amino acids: CASSVSPGTDTQYF.

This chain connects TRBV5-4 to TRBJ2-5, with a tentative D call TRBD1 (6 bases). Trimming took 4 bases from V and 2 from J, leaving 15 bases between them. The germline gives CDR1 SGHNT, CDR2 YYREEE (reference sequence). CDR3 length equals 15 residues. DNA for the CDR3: TGTGCCAGCAGCGCACCAAGGGGGTTACAAGAGACCCAGTACTTC. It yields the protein CASSAPRGLQETQYF.

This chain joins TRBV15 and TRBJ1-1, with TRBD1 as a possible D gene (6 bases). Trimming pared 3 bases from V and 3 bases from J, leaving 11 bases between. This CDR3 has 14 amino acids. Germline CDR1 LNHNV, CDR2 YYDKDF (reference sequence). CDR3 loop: CATSRNRVYTEAFF. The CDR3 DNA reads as TGTGCCACCAGCAGGAACAGGGTATACACTGAAGCTTTCTTT.